This entry concerns a single TCR beta chain. Its antigen is currently unknown. The record originates from a study of cytomegalovirus exposure and HLA in healthy donors. General observations from the study: Reportedly, HLA-A and HLA-B alleles of most subjects were accurately predicted from TCR beta.

The ends were cut back, 1 base at V and 5 bases at J, with 6 bases in the middle. Germline values: CDR1 SGHDT, CDR2 YYEEEE. CDR3 length: 13 residues. With 60 Vbeta and 13 Jbeta primers, the PCR was carried out. Sequencing used immunoSEQ multiplex PCR; TCRdb keeps in-frame clones, though not all of them. Among around 120,000 clones listed, just under 85% were seen once. Specimen: PBMCs. V and J are TRBV5-6 and TRBJ1-4; D might be TRBD1 (5 bases). This TCR was recovered from a boy aged 2-15 years in good health and CMV-seronegative. CDR3 in amino acids: CASSLRGNEKLFF. Here the CDR3 DNA reads TGTGCCAGCAGCTTGCGGGGGAATGAAAAACTGTTTTTT.